The 14 T cell receptor beta chains listed next were all sequenced from one sample in a study of cytomegalovirus exposure and HLA in healthy donors listed by TCRdb under 2017. Receptor amplification or capture employed the immunoSEQ multiplex PCR assay. The multiplex PCR relied on a mix of 60 forward primers for TCR Vbeta segments and 13 reverse primers for TCR Jbeta segments. TCRdb obtained this table from immuneACCESS and retained in-frame rearrangements with V and J assigned. These tables miss some clones; where compared with another copy, unresolved V genes account for less than half of the shortfall, and the remainder is unexplained. The table for this sample lists under 200,000 clones; over 75% of them were counted only once. The top ten hold 1.9% of the sample. The sequenced material came from PBMCs. Receptors originate from a human donor in good health.

The CDR3 here is CASSFGLRETQYF. For the CDR3, the DNA is TGTGCCAGCAGTTTCGGACTTCGAGAGACCCAGTACTTC. The gene calls are TRBV27 and TRBJ2-5; possible D gene TRBD2, 5 bases. The CDR3 loop spans 13 amino acids. Looked up from germline, CDR1 is MNHEY and CDR2 is SMNVEV (reference sequence). Trimming took off 3 bases at V and 4 bases at J, with 9 bases between the two ends.

This clone appeared a few times. V and J are TRBV5-6 and TRBJ2-1, with D tentatively TRBD2 (5 bases). The germline V and J ends were trimmed by 2 bases and 0 bases, with 9 bases remaining between them. Germline V gene lookup returns CDR1 SGHDT and CDR2 YYEEEE. The CDR3 covers 15 residues. The CDR3 here is CASSFGKASYNEQFF. Here the CDR3 DNA reads TGTGCCAGCAGCTTCGGGAAGGCCTCCTACAATGAGCAGTTCTTC. The complete variable domain, with remaining parts taken from reference TRBV5-6 and TRBJ2-1, reads DAGVTQSPTHLIKTRGQQVTLRCSPKSGHDTVSWYQQALGQGPQFIFQYYEEEERQRGNFPDRFSGHQFPNYSSELNVNALLLGDSALYLCASSFGKASYNEQFFGPGTRLTVL.

This chain joins TRBV29-1 and TRBJ1-1; 7 bases agree with TRBD1. Per the germline V gene, CDR1 is SQVTM and CDR2 is ANQGSEA. Losses at the gene ends were 8 bases for V and 3 bases for J; bases not matched to a gene: 9. This CDR3 comprises 13 residues. CDR3 nucleotides: TGCAGCTTACGACAGGGCGTTGACACTGAAGCTTTCTTT. It translates to CSLRQGVDTEAFF.

In this sample, this clone turned up a few times. The chain is built from TRBV11-2 and TRBJ2-2; TRBD2 matches at 8 bases. V was pared by 10 bases and J by 0 bases, with 10 bases of the junction left unmatched. CDR1 and CDR2 (germline): SGHAT, FQNNGV. The CDR3 consists of 16 residues. Here the CDR3 DNA reads TGTGCCACCCGTATACTGGGACTAGCGAACACCGGGGAGCTGTTTTTT. Translating it yields CATRILGLANTGELFF.

This clone was seen only once. The chain recombines TRBV7-8 with TRBJ2-7; maybe TRBD1 (5 bases). The V end was cut by 5 bases, the J end by 7 bases, with 21 bases between. The V gene's germline CDR1 is SGHVS and CDR2 FQNEAQ. The CDR3 is 15 residues long. The CDR3 coding sequence is TGTGCCAGCAGCCCCCAGGGATATAGCTCGAGAGAGCAGTACTTC. The encoded protein is CASSPQGYSSREQYF.

This clone appeared once. As DNA, the CDR3 is TGTGCCAGCAGTTACTCGACGCAGGGAGGAGAAGCTTTCTTT. This encodes CASSYSTQGGEAFF. This rearrangement joins TRBV6-5 to TRBJ1-1; D is perhaps TRBD1 (5 bases). CDR1 is MNHEY and CDR2 is SVGAGI in the germline V gene. The CDR3 sequence is 14 residues long. Trimming removed 0 bases from V and 8 bases from J, with 13 bases in between.

The rearrangement uses TRBV6-1 and TRBJ1-1; D ambiguous. Germline values: CDR1 MNHNS, CDR2 SASEGT. The CDR3 extends over 12 amino acids. The V and J ends lost 7 bases and 6 bases respectively, with 12 bases between them. In DNA, the CDR3 is TGTGCCAGCACGACTAAGCTTTCTGAAGCTTTCTTT. Translated, it gives CASTTKLSEAFF.

The J gene is TRBJ2-2, the V gene TRBV7-2; D gene ambiguous. The ends were cut back, 5 bases at V and 1 base at J, with 8 bases in the middle. CDR1 SGHTA and CDR2 FQGNSA come from the germline V gene. CDR3 size: 14 residues. This CDR3 reads CASSPQVNTGELFF. The CDR3 coding sequence is TGTGCCAGCAGCCCTCAGGTGAACACCGGGGAGCTGTTTTTT.

This rearrangement joins TRBV6-5 to TRBJ2-7; the D gene is possibly TRBD1 (6 bases). V lost 6 bases and J lost 2, with 14 bases in between. The CDR3 totals 14 residues. Germline lookup yields CDR1 MNHEY and CDR2 SVGAGI. CDR3 DNA sequence: TGTGCCAGCAGCCCAAATCAGGGGACCTACGAGCAGTACTTC. Its protein product is CASSPNQGTYEQYF.

The chain uses TRBV4-3 and TRBJ1-2, with D tentatively TRBD1 (6 bases). CDR3 length: 11 residues. The V end was cut by 9 bases, the J end by 8 bases, with 13 bases between. Germline CDR1 and CDR2: LGHNA and YSLEER. CDR3 loop: CASPGRGGYTF. CDR3 DNA sequence: TGCGCCAGTCCTGGGAGGGGGGGCTACACCTTC.

This chain joins TRBV15 and TRBJ1-2; 12 bases align to TRBD1. Looked up from germline, CDR1 is LNHNV and CDR2 is YYDKDF (reference sequence). Trimming cost V 2 bases and J 8 bases; bases outside gene matches: 9. This CDR3 is built from 16 residues. The CDR3: CATSRSRDRGQGGYTF. The CDR3 DNA is TGTGCCACCAGCAGATCCCGGGACAGGGGGCAAGGGGGCTACACCTTC.

This clone has a handful of counts. The rearrangement links TRBV2 to TRBJ1-2, with 8 bases lining up with TRBD1. CDR1 is SNHLY, CDR2 FYNNEI, per germline. The V segment lost 3 bases and the J segment 8 bases; nucleotides outside the gene matches: 5. The CDR3 loop spans 13 amino acids. The CDR3 DNA reads as TGTGCCAGCAGTGATCTACAGGGGGGCGGCTACACCTTC. Translation gives CASSDLQGGGYTF.

V usage is TRBV7-2 and J usage is TRBJ2-1, with 9 bases identical to TRBD1. V gave up 5 bases and J gave up 7 bases; unmatched junction bases: 6. The CDR3 sequence is 14 residues long. Germline CDR1 SGHTA, CDR2 FQGNSA. CDR3 nucleotide sequence: TGTGCCAGCAGCCAAGGACAGGGGAGGAATGAGCAGTTCTTC. Translation gives CASSQGQGRNEQFF.

J is TRBJ2-3 and V is TRBV9; TRBD2 agrees at 7 bases. J was trimmed by 2 bases and V by 0 bases; bases with no gene match: 6. The CDR3 contains 16 residues. Germline V lookup: CDR1 SGDLS, CDR2 YYNGEE. The CDR3 bases are TGTGCCAGCAGCGTAGAAGTGGGAGGGAACACAGATACGCAGTATTTT. It specifies CASSVEVGGNTDTQYF.